This TCR beta chain is drawn from a study of cytomegalovirus exposure and HLA in healthy donors. Study results and caveats: According to a later analysis, most TCR beta chains associated with CMV appeared HLA-restricted. A later analysis reportedly found that, within productive TCRs, an Asian-associated ancestry cluster had fewer N-insertions than the mean observed across the approximately 700 donors.

The primer mix had 60 Vbeta and 13 Jbeta primers. Some clones are missing from TCRdb's copy, which holds only in-frame ones; the method was immunoSEQ multiplex PCR. The sample yields about 190,000 clones, approximately 82% seen once. As concerns this clone: Its antigen is still unknown.

CDR1 and CDR2 (germline): SGDLS, YYNGEE. The CDR3 totals 14 residues. With V trimmed by 2 bases and J by 4 bases, 3 bases remained unmatched. This receptor was taken from a woman between 25 and 40 years old in good health and CMV-seronegative. This chain joins TRBV9 and TRBJ1-3; 7 nucleotides match TRBD1. The sequenced sample was PBMCs. The CDR3 nucleotides read TGTGCCAGCAGCGTCGGGACAGCAGGAAACACCATATATTTT. This gives the protein CASSVGTAGNTIYF.